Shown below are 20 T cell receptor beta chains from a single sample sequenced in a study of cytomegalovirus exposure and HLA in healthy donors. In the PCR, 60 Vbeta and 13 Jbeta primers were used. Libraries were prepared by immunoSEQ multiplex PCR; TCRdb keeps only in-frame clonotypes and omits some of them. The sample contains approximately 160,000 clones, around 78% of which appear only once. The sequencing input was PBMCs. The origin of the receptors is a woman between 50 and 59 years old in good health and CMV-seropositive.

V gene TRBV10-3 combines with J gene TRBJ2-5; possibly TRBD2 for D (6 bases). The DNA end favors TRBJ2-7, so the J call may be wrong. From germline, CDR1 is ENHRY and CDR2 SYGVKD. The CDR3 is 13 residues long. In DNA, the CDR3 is TGTGCCATCGGACGGGACTTCGCCAGCGAGCAGTACTTC. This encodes CAIGRDFASEQYF.

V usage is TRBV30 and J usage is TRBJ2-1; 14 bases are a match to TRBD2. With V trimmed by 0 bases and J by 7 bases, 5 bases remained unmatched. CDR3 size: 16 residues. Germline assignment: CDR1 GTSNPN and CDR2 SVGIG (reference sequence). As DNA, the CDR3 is TGTGCCTGGAGTGTACTAAGACTAGCGGGAGGGAATGAGCAGTTCTTC. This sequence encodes CAWSVLRLAGGNEQFF.

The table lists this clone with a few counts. The CDR3 coding sequence is TGCGCCAGCTCCCCCGGGACAGCTGGTCCCTACGAGCAGTACTTC. It specifies CASSPGTAGPYEQYF. The chain links TRBV5-1 to TRBJ2-7; TRBD1 matches 7 bases. CDR3 length equals 15 residues. The V gene's germline CDR1 is SGHRS and CDR2 YFSETQ. J lost 2 bases, V lost 7 bases, and 12 bases had no gene match.

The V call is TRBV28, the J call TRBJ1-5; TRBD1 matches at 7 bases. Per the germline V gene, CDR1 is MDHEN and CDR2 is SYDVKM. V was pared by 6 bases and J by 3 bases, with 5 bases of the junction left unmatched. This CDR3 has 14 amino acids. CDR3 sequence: CASRGTGDNQPQHF. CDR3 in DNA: TGTGCCAGCAGGGGAACAGGGGACAATCAGCCCCAGCATTTT.

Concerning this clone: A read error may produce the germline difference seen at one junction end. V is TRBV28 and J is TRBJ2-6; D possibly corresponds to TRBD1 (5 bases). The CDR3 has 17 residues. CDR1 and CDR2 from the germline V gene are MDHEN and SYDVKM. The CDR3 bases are TGTGCCAGCAGTTTGATAGGTGTTCCTCTAGGGGCCAACGGCCTGACTTTC. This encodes CASSLIGVPLGANGLTF. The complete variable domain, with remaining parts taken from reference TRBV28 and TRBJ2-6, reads DVKVTQSSRYLVKRTGEKVFLECVQDMDHENMFWYRQDPGLGLRLIYFSYDVKMKEKGDIPEGYSVSREKKERFSLILESASTNQTSMYLCASSLIGVPLGANGLTFGAGSRLTVL.

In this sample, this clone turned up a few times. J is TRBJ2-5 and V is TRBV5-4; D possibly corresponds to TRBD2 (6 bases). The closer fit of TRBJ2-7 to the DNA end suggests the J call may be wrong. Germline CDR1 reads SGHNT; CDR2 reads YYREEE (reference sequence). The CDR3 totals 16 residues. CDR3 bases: TGTGCCAGCAGCCCTCCGGGGGTAGAAGCGGTCAACGAGCAGTACTTC. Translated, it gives CASSPPGVEAVNEQYF.

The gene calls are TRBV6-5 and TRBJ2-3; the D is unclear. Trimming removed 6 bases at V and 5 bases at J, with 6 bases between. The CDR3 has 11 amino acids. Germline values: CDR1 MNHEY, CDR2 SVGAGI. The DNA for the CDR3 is TGTGCCAGCAGGCAGGTAGATACGCAGTATTTT. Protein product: CASRQVDTQYF.

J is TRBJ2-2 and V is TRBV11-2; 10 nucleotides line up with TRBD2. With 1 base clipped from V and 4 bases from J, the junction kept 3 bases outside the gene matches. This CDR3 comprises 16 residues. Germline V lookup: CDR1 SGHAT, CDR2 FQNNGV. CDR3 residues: CASSLGTSGGTGELFF. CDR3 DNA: TGTGCCAGCAGCTTAGGGACTAGCGGAGGCACCGGGGAGCTGTTTTTT.

The CDR3 nucleotides are TGTGCCAGCAGCTGGGGACAGGGCTTGGACGAGCAGTACTTC. It specifies CASSWGQGLDEQYF. V is TRBV5-4 and J is TRBJ2-7, with TRBD1 matching 9 bases. Germline assignment: CDR1 SGHNT and CDR2 YYREEE (reference sequence). The V and J ends lost 3 bases and 5 bases, in that order; junction bases with no gene match: 6. The CDR3 loop spans 14 amino acids.

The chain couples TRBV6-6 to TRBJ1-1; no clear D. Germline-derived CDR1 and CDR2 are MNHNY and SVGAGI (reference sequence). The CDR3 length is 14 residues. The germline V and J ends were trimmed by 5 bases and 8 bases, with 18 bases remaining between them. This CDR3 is CASSVGGRYGEAFF. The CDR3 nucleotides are TGTGCCAGCAGTGTTGGCGGGAGGTATGGGGAAGCTTTCTTT.

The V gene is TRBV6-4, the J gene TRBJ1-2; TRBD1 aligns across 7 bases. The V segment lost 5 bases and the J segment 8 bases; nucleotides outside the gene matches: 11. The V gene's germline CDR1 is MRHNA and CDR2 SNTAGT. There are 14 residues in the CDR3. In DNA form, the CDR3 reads TGTGCCAGCAGTCTGACAGGGCCCTACTTCGGCTACACCTTC. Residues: CASSLTGPYFGYTF.

CDR3 residues: CAWSKGGTQYF. DNA of the CDR3: TGTGCCTGGAGTAAAGGAGGTACGCAGTATTTT. The chain recombines TRBV30 with TRBJ2-3; possibly TRBD2 for D (5 bases). The germline V and J ends were trimmed by 2 bases and 8 bases, with 8 bases remaining between them. Germline values: CDR1 GTSNPN, CDR2 SVGIG (reference sequence). The length of the CDR3 is 11 residues.

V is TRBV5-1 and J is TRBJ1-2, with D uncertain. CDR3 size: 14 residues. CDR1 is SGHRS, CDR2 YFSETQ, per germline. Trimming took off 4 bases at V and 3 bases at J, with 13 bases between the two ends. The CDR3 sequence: CASSPGSVDYGYTF. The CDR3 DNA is TGCGCCAGCAGCCCCGGGTCAGTAGACTATGGCTACACCTTC.

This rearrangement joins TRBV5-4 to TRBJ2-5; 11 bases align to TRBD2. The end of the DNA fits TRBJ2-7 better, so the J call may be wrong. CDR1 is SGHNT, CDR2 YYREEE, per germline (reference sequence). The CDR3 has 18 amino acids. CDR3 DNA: TGTGCCAGCAGCTTTCGACTAGCGGGGTGGAGAGGGGGCGCCGAGCAGTACTTC. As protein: CASSFRLAGWRGGAEQYF.

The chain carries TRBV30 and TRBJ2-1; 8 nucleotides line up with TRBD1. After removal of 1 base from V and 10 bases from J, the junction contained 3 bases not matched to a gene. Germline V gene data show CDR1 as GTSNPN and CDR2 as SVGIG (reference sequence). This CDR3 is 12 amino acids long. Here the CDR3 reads CAWSDSGGEQFF. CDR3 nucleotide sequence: TGTGCCTGGAGTGACTCAGGGGGCGAGCAGTTCTTC.

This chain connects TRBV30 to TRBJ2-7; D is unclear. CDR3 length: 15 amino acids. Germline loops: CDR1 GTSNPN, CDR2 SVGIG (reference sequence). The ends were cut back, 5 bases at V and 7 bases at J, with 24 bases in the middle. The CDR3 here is CAWSHLVVALLEQYF. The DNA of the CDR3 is TGTGCCTGGTCGCACTTGGTAGTTGCGCTACTAGAGCAGTACTTC.

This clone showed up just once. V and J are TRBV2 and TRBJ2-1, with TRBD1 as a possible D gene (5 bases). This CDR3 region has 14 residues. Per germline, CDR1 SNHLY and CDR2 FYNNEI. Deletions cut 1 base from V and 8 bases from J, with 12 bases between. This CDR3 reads CASSEGQTAYEQFF. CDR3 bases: TGTGCCAGCAGTGAAGGACAGACCGCGTATGAGCAGTTCTTC. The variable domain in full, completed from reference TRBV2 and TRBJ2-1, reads EPEVTQTPSHQVTQMGQEVILRCVPISNHLYFYWYRQILGQKVEFLVSFYNNEISEKSEIFDDQFSVERPDGSNFTLKIRSTKLEDSAMYFCASSEGQTAYEQFFGPGTRLTVL.

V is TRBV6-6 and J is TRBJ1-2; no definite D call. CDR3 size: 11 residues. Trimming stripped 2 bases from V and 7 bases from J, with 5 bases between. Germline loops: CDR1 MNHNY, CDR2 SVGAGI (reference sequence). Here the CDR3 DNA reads TGTGCCAGCAGTTACGGAGTTGGCTACACCTTC. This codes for CASSYGVGYTF.

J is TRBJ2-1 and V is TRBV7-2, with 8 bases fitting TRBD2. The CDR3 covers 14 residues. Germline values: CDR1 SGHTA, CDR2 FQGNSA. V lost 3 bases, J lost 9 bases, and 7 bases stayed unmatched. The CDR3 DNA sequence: TGTGCCAGCAGCTTCACTAGCGGAGGCGGTGAGCAGTTCTTC. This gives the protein CASSFTSGGGEQFF. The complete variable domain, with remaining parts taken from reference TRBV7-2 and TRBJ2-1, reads GAGVSQSPSNKVTEKGKDVELRCDPISGHTALYWYRQSLGQGLEFLIYFQGNSAPDKSGLPSDRFSAERTGGSVSTLTIQRTQQEDSAVYLCASSFTSGGGEQFFGPGTRLTVL.

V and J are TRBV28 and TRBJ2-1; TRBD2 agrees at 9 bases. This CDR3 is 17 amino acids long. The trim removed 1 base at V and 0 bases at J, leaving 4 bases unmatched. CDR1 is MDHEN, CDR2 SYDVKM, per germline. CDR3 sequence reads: CASSLYFSGSSYNEQFF. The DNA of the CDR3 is TGTGCCAGCAGTTTATACTTTAGCGGGAGCTCCTACAATGAGCAGTTCTTC. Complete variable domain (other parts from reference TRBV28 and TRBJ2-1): DVKVTQSSRYLVKRTGEKVFLECVQDMDHENMFWYRQDPGLGLRLIYFSYDVKMKEKGDIPEGYSVSREKKERFSLILESASTNQTSMYLCASSLYFSGSSYNEQFFGPGTRLTVL.